This TCR beta chain emerged from a study of T cell changes during pregnancy in multiple sclerosis. TCRdb's copy holds only in-frame clones and misses some; the assay was immunoSEQ multiplex PCR. The sample includes about 37,000 clones, about 90% seen only once; the top ten take 0.35% to 0.55%. Germline CDR1 is SGHRS and CDR2 is YFSETQ. The CDR3 contains 14 residues. V dropped 4 bases and J dropped 4; count of bases not matched to a gene: 3. The clonotype was recovered from a female donor in good health, enrolled as a control in a pregnancy study. V usage is TRBV5-1 and J usage is TRBJ2-2; 8 positions match TRBD2. This specimen was CD4+ T cells from peripheral blood mononuclear cells, taken in the third trimester of pregnancy. The CDR3 DNA reads as TGCGCCAGCAGCCCGGGAGGGAGCACCGGGGAGCTGTTTTTT. It yields the protein CASSPGGSTGELFF.